This TCR beta chain was captured by sequencing in a study of blood T cell repertoires in COVID-19. The CDR3 length is 15 residues. Losses at the gene ends were 5 bases for V and 2 bases for J; bases not matched to a gene: 8. Looked up from germline, CDR1 is LGHNA and CDR2 is YSLEER. Assay: immunoSEQ multiplex PCR; the TCRdb copy retains only in-frame clones and omits some. This repertoire shows about 360,000 clones, around 83% found once; its top ten account for just under 3%. This clone came up a few times. This TCR came from a man younger than 45 with active or convalescent COVID-19. The specimen was peripheral blood. The rearrangement links TRBV4-3 to TRBJ2-5, with 7 bases matching TRBD2. This CDR3 is CASSLYGGSQETQYF. The CDR3 coding sequence is TGCGCCAGCAGCTTGTACGGGGGGTCACAAGAGACCCAGTACTTC.